These 2 T cell receptor beta chains came from one sample sequenced in a study of ipilimumab plus nivolumab after autologous stem cell transplantation. TCRdb's copy holds only in-frame clones and misses some; the assay was immunoSEQ multiplex PCR. The table includes 17,000 or so clones, approximately 79% detected once. The sequencing here drew on PBMCs, taken in a trial of ipilimumab plus nivolumab as post-transplant consolidation. The origin of the receptors is a male donor with diffuse large B-cell lymphoma.

The rearrangement uses TRBV11-2 and TRBJ1-2, with TRBD1 as a possible D gene (5 bases). Trimming cost V 5 bases and J 4 bases, with 8 bases left between them. There are 12 residues in the CDR3. Germline-derived CDR1 and CDR2 are SGHAT and FQNNGV. The CDR3 here is CASSPDSYGYTF. The CDR3 DNA reads TGTGCCAGCAGCCCCGACAGCTATGGCTACACCTTC.

The rearrangement links TRBV11-2 to TRBJ2-5, with D unclear. The CDR3 runs 11 residues. Per germline, CDR1 SGHAT and CDR2 FQNNGV. V lost 3 bases, J lost 5 bases, and 4 bases lay in between. The CDR3 is CASSFMETQYF. The CDR3 region has the DNA TGTGCCAGCAGCTTTATGGAGACCCAGTACTTC.